This is a list of T cell receptor beta chains from one sample in a study of T-cell memory formation after mild COVID-19. MiXCR, applied by TCRdb to the 5' RACE reads, yields one record per CDR3 protein. The table shows about 360,000 distinct CDR3 sequences, with approximately 15% occurring only once. Sequenced sample: PBMCs or a T cell subset sorted from them (not recorded which). These receptor sequences come from a man younger than 30 who had mild COVID-19 (a few samples of this study predate the infection). Cell type and time point are not known. Each CDR3 is given with its conserved first and last residue. A D gene is named only where the DNA matches it firmly. Expanded clones are given a class, and other clones once, few, many or no size at all.

abundance: few; v_gene: TRBV4-3; j_gene: TRBJ2-7; d_gene: TRBD2; CDR3aa: CASSQGARGVDYEQYF; CDR3nt: TGCGCCAGCAGCCAAGGGGCCCGGGGGGTCGACTACGAGCAGTACTTC
abundance: -; v_gene: TRBV5-1; j_gene: TRBJ2-5; d_gene: TRBD2; CDR3aa: CASSLGPSGEETQYF; CDR3nt: TGCGCCAGCAGCTTGGGTCCTAGCGGGGAGGAGACCCAGTACTTC
abundance: many; v_gene: TRBV20-1; j_gene: TRBJ2-3; d_gene: TRBD2; CDR3aa: CSAPRGGLGTDTQYF; CDR3nt: TGCAGTGCTCCACGGGGGGGGTTGGGCACAGATACGCAGTATTTT
abundance: -; v_gene: TRBV5-5; j_gene: TRBJ1-2; d_gene: -; CDR3aa: CASSPGASLYGYTF; CDR3nt: TGTGCCAGCAGTCCCGGGGCCTCTCTCTATGGCTACACCTTC
abundance: few; v_gene: TRBV18; j_gene: TRBJ2-2; d_gene: -; CDR3aa: CASSPARDGELFF; CDR3nt: TGTGCCAGCTCACCAGCCAGGGACGGGGAGCTGTTTTTT
abundance: few; v_gene: TRBV20-1; j_gene: TRBJ1-5; d_gene: -; CDR3aa: CSASGRSNQPQHF; CDR3nt: TGCAGTGCTAGCGGGCGGAGCAATCAGCCCCAGCATTTT
abundance: many; v_gene: TRBV7-2; j_gene: TRBJ2-5; d_gene: -; CDR3aa: CASSLSQGQETQYF; CDR3nt: TGTGCCAGCAGTTTGTCACAGGGCCAAGAGACCCAGTACTTC
abundance: -; v_gene: TRBV18; j_gene: TRBJ1-1; d_gene: TRBD1; CDR3aa: CASSEMTGMNTEAFF; CDR3nt: TGTGCCAGCTCAGAAATGACAGGGATGAACACTGAAGCTTTCTTT
abundance: -; v_gene: TRBV7-9; j_gene: TRBJ1-2; d_gene: -; CDR3aa: CASSLGSPAVYGYTF; CDR3nt: TGTGCCAGCAGCTTAGGCAGTCCAGCCGTCTATGGCTACACCTTC
abundance: -; v_gene: TRBV10-2; j_gene: TRBJ2-1; d_gene: TRBD2; CDR3aa: CASSESRTSGRVEDEQFF; CDR3nt: TGCGCCAGCAGTGAGTCTAGGACTAGCGGGAGGGTAGAAGATGAGCAGTTCTTC
abundance: few; v_gene: TRBV11-2; j_gene: TRBJ2-7; d_gene: -; CDR3aa: CASSFLTGYEQYF; CDR3nt: TGTGCCAGCAGCTTCCTAACAGGGTACGAGCAGTACTTC
abundance: few; v_gene: TRBV5-1; j_gene: TRBJ2-4; d_gene: -; CDR3aa: CASSFGQEGNIQYF; CDR3nt: TGCGCCAGCAGCTTTGGACAGGAGGGGAACATTCAGTACTTC
abundance: few; v_gene: TRBV28; j_gene: TRBJ1-3; d_gene: -; CDR3aa: CASSLRDAGNTIYF; CDR3nt: TGTGCCAGCAGTTTACGGGACGCTGGAAACACCATATATTTT
abundance: few; v_gene: TRBV29-1; j_gene: TRBJ2-3; d_gene: -; CDR3aa: CSVRKDTQYF; CDR3nt: TGCAGCGTGAGAAAAGATACGCAGTATTTT
abundance: -; v_gene: TRBV27; j_gene: TRBJ2-1; d_gene: TRBD1; CDR3aa: CASSLDRGNHNEQFF; CDR3nt: TGTGCCAGCAGTTTAGACAGGGGAAATCACAATGAGCAGTTCTTC
abundance: many; v_gene: TRBV4-1; j_gene: TRBJ2-7; d_gene: -; CDR3aa: CASSQTWHEQYF; CDR3nt: TGCGCCAGCAGCCAAACGTGGCACGAGCAGTACTTC
abundance: -; v_gene: TRBV5-6; j_gene: TRBJ2-7; d_gene: TRBD1; CDR3aa: CASSYGQGNYEQYF; CDR3nt: TGTGCCAGCAGCTATGGACAGGGAAATTACGAGCAGTACTTC
abundance: -; v_gene: TRBV6-5; j_gene: TRBJ2-5; d_gene: -; CDR3aa: CASRSSGRVRETQYF; CDR3nt: TGTGCCAGCCGGTCGAGCGGTAGGGTAAGGGAGACCCAGTACTTC
abundance: few; v_gene: TRBV20-1; j_gene: TRBJ2-1; d_gene: TRBD2; CDR3aa: CSAGSGDSYNEQFF; CDR3nt: TGCAGTGCGGGGAGCGGGGACTCTTACAATGAGCAGTTCTTC
abundance: -; v_gene: TRBV20-1; j_gene: TRBJ2-5; d_gene: -; CDR3aa: CSARAWGYGETQYF; CDR3nt: TGCAGTGCTAGAGCCTGGGGTTATGGAGAGACCCAGTACTTC
abundance: -; v_gene: TRBV12-3/TRBV12-4; j_gene: TRBJ2-7; d_gene: -; CDR3aa: CASSLSFTDEQYF; CDR3nt: TGTGCCAGCAGTTTAAGTTTTACAGACGAGCAGTACTTC
abundance: few; v_gene: TRBV9; j_gene: TRBJ2-6; d_gene: TRBD1; CDR3aa: CASSLRQGEAAGANVLTF; CDR3nt: TGTGCCAGCAGCCTTCGACAGGGGGAGGCGGCTGGGGCCAACGTCCTGACTTTC
abundance: few; v_gene: TRBV7-4; j_gene: TRBJ1-5; d_gene: -; CDR3aa: CASSPGGRGFNSNQPQHF; CDR3nt: TGTGCCAGCAGCCCTGGGGGCAGGGGATTCAATAGCAATCAGCCCCAGCATTTT
abundance: few; v_gene: TRBV6-2/TRBV6-3; j_gene: TRBJ2-7; d_gene: -; CDR3aa: CASSYSPLASSYEQYF; CDR3nt: TGTGCCAGCAGTTACTCCCCATTGGCCAGCTCCTACGAGCAGTACTTC
abundance: -; v_gene: TRBV6-6; j_gene: TRBJ2-5; d_gene: -; CDR3aa: CASAGATQETQYF; CDR3nt: TGTGCTAGTGCTGGGGCCACCCAAGAGACCCAGTACTTC
abundance: -; v_gene: TRBV20-1; j_gene: TRBJ1-1; d_gene: -; CDR3aa: CSASPREAGEAFF; CDR3nt: TGCAGTGCTAGCCCAAGGGAGGCGGGTGAAGCTTTCTTT
abundance: many; v_gene: TRBV6-2/TRBV6-3; j_gene: TRBJ2-2; d_gene: -; CDR3aa: CASSYTARTGELFF; CDR3nt: TGTGCCAGCAGTTACACCGCTAGGACCGGGGAGCTGTTTTTT
abundance: -; v_gene: TRBV7-9; j_gene: TRBJ1-6; d_gene: TRBD1; CDR3aa: CATKGTGGYNSPLHF; CDR3nt: TGTGCCACTAAAGGTACAGGGGGCTATAATTCACCCCTCCACTTT
abundance: -; v_gene: TRBV6-2/TRBV6-3; j_gene: TRBJ1-5; d_gene: TRBD1; CDR3aa: CASSYPTGGNQPQHF; CDR3nt: TGTGCCAGCAGTTACCCGACAGGGGGCAATCAGCCCCAGCATTTT
abundance: few; v_gene: TRBV5-1; j_gene: TRBJ1-2; d_gene: -; CDR3aa: CASSLPTDFNYGYTF; CDR3nt: TGCGCCAGCAGCTTGCCGACAGATTTTAACTATGGCTACACCTTC
abundance: -; v_gene: TRBV12-3/TRBV12-4; j_gene: TRBJ2-7; d_gene: -; CDR3aa: CASSPSSTGTYEQYF; CDR3nt: TGTGCCAGCAGTCCCTCATCGACAGGAACCTACGAGCAGTACTTC
abundance: few; v_gene: TRBV7-9; j_gene: TRBJ1-3; d_gene: -; CDR3aa: CASSLVAARNTIYF; CDR3nt: TGTGCCAGCAGCTTAGTAGCAGCCCGAAACACCATATATTTT
abundance: few; v_gene: TRBV29-1; j_gene: TRBJ1-3; d_gene: -; CDR3aa: CSVAFLGRAGNTIYF; CDR3nt: TGCAGCGTTGCGTTCTTGGGAAGGGCTGGAAACACCATATATTTT
abundance: few; v_gene: TRBV29-1; j_gene: TRBJ2-6; d_gene: -; CDR3aa: CSVEEIIGTVHSGANVLTF; CDR3nt: TGCAGCGTTGAAGAAATCATAGGGACTGTTCACTCTGGGGCCAACGTCCTGACTTTC
abundance: few; v_gene: TRBV11-3; j_gene: TRBJ2-1; d_gene: -; CDR3aa: CASSLENRDRNEQFF; CDR3nt: TGTGCCAGCAGCTTAGAGAACAGGGACCGCAATGAGCAGTTCTTC
abundance: once; v_gene: TRBV13; j_gene: TRBJ2-1; d_gene: -; CDR3aa: CASSAPGTYNEQFF; CDR3nt: TGTGCCAGCAGCGCGCCGGGGACCTACAATGAGCAGTTCTTC
abundance: many; v_gene: TRBV5-1; j_gene: TRBJ2-5; d_gene: -; CDR3aa: CASSFEGRGEETQYF; CDR3nt: TGCGCCAGCAGCTTTGAGGGGAGAGGGGAAGAGACCCAGTACTTC
abundance: -; v_gene: TRBV4-3; j_gene: TRBJ2-1; d_gene: -; CDR3aa: CASSQESRRGRYNEQFF; CDR3nt: TGCGCCAGCAGCCAAGAGAGCCGAAGGGGCCGTTACAATGAGCAGTTCTTC
abundance: -; v_gene: TRBV7-2; j_gene: TRBJ2-5; d_gene: -; CDR3aa: CASSLGRQGAQYF; CDR3nt: TGTGCCAGCAGCTTAGGACGGCAAGGGGCCCAGTACTTC
abundance: few; v_gene: TRBV5-1; j_gene: TRBJ1-2; d_gene: -; CDR3aa: CASSRWVPNYGYTF; CDR3nt: TGCGCCAGCAGCCGATGGGTCCCTAACTATGGCTACACCTTC
abundance: few; v_gene: TRBV10-3; j_gene: TRBJ1-5; d_gene: -; CDR3aa: CAIRQGPNQPQHF; CDR3nt: TGTGCCATCAGACAGGGCCCTAATCAGCCCCAGCATTTT
abundance: -; v_gene: TRBV3-1; j_gene: TRBJ2-3; d_gene: -; CDR3aa: CASSQDKTGADTQYF; CDR3nt: TGTGCCAGCAGCCAAGATAAGACGGGGGCTGATACGCAGTATTTT
abundance: -; v_gene: TRBV7-6; j_gene: TRBJ2-7; d_gene: -; CDR3aa: CASSLEEGGVASYEQYF; CDR3nt: TGTGCCAGCAGCTTAGAGGAAGGAGGGGTGGCCTCCTACGAGCAGTACTTC
abundance: many; v_gene: TRBV27; j_gene: TRBJ2-1; d_gene: -; CDR3aa: CASSQSLGGAVYNEQFF; CDR3nt: TGTGCCAGCAGTCAATCTTTGGGGGGGGCCGTCTACAATGAGCAGTTCTTC
abundance: -; v_gene: TRBV12-3/TRBV12-4; j_gene: TRBJ1-1; d_gene: TRBD1; CDR3aa: CASSPPRGDTEAFF; CDR3nt: TGTGCCAGCAGCCCCCCCAGGGGGGACACTGAAGCTTTCTTT
abundance: few; v_gene: TRBV11-3; j_gene: TRBJ2-5; d_gene: TRBD1; CDR3aa: CASSWTGGGTQYF; CDR3nt: TGTGCCAGCAGCTGGACAGGGGGCGGGACCCAGTACTTC
abundance: many; v_gene: TRBV7-3; j_gene: TRBJ2-3; d_gene: -; CDR3aa: CASSYVDWDTQYF; CDR3nt: TGTGCCAGCAGCTACGTTGACTGGGATACGCAGTATTTT
abundance: many; v_gene: TRBV5-1; j_gene: TRBJ2-7; d_gene: -; CDR3aa: CASSLVGDNEQYF; CDR3nt: TGCGCCAGCAGCTTGGTAGGGGACAACGAGCAGTACTTC
abundance: few; v_gene: TRBV7-9; j_gene: TRBJ2-4; d_gene: -; CDR3aa: CASSSPGGPGNIQYF; CDR3nt: TGTGCCAGCAGCTCGCCCGGGGGGCCGGGGAACATTCAGTACTTC
abundance: -; v_gene: TRBV20-1; j_gene: TRBJ2-5; d_gene: -; CDR3aa: CSARGGAHETQYF; CDR3nt: TGCAGTGCTAGAGGGGGGGCGCATGAGACCCAGTACTTC
abundance: -; v_gene: TRBV18; j_gene: TRBJ1-4; d_gene: -; CDR3aa: CASLRGTNEKLFF; CDR3nt: TGTGCCAGCTTACGCGGCACTAATGAAAAACTGTTTTTT
abundance: few; v_gene: TRBV3-1; j_gene: TRBJ2-1; d_gene: -; CDR3aa: CASSHPPGRGQQFF; CDR3nt: TGTGCCAGCAGCCACCCCCCTGGGCGGGGCCAGCAGTTCTTC
abundance: -; v_gene: TRBV5-6; j_gene: TRBJ1-1; d_gene: -; CDR3aa: CASSLYAGGTEAFF; CDR3nt: TGTGCCAGCAGCTTGTACGCGGGGGGCACTGAAGCTTTCTTT
abundance: -; v_gene: TRBV6-5; j_gene: TRBJ1-2; d_gene: -; CDR3aa: CASRRQDYYGYTF; CDR3nt: TGTGCCAGCAGAAGGCAGGACTACTATGGCTACACCTTC
abundance: -; v_gene: TRBV27; j_gene: TRBJ2-3; d_gene: -; CDR3aa: CASSLQATPDTQYF; CDR3nt: TGTGCCAGCAGTTTACAGGCCACCCCAGATACGCAGTATTTT
abundance: few; v_gene: TRBV5-6; j_gene: TRBJ2-5; d_gene: -; CDR3aa: CASSAKETQYF; CDR3nt: TGTGCCAGCAGCGCGAAAGAGACCCAGTACTTC
abundance: -; v_gene: TRBV7-2; j_gene: TRBJ2-4; d_gene: -; CDR3aa: CASSLKGRLAKNIQYF; CDR3nt: TGTGCCAGCAGCTTAAAGGGGCGCCTAGCCAAAAACATTCAGTACTTC